In its sample, the clone carrying this T cell receptor (beta chain) was seen many times. Its antigen is not known. For the library, individual cDNA molecules each received unique molecular identifiers. Authors' processing steps: Ranging from roughly 23,224 to 690,600, TCR counts per sample had a median value of 95,638. Each CDR3 protein is one row after TCRdb ran MiXCR on the RACE reads. These V and J calls derive from TCRdb rather than the authors' analysis. This table holds roughly 49,000 distinct CDR3 sequences, 3.5% to 4.5% found once. CDR1 SGHTA and CDR2 FQGNSA come from the germline V gene. The CDR3 contains 14 residues. V was cut by 1 base and J by 2 bases, with 6 bases left in between. These data originate in a study of human T cells and chemical hapten exposure. Study-level background: The variation in per-sample TCR yields arose mainly from small differences in pooled library volumes. General study results and limits: TCRs whose frequency exceeded 1 in 1000 remained the same following DPC sensitization.

The sample's time point: healthy volunteer bleed at 2 weeks. Unseparated into fractions, whole blood served as the source from which total RNA was extracted. This sequence originates from a female donor in good health. Some clones in this sample may be carry-over from other donors' samples. Sequencing input: whole blood. The rearrangement joins TRBV7-2 to TRBJ1-5; no firm D call. Here the CDR3 reads CASSLVNRNQPQHF. CDR3 nucleotides: TGTGCCAGCAGCTTAGTGAATCGCAATCAGCCCCAGCATTTT.